These 17 T cell receptor beta chains share one sample of origin, sequenced in a study of blood T cell repertoires in COVID-19. Sequenced by immunoSEQ multiplex PCR; TCRdb stores in-frame clones only, minus some. In the table there are tens of thousands of clones, 80% to 95% of which are singletons. Source material: peripheral blood. These receptors all stem from a man older than 75 with acute or convalescent COVID-19.

The chain combines TRBV6-1 with TRBJ2-6; maybe TRBD1 (5 bases). CDR1 and CDR2 (germline): MNHNS, SASEGT. This CDR3 has 16 residues. V gave up 4 bases and J gave up 0 bases, with 10 bases separating them. The CDR3 protein is CASSATVSSGANVLTF. CDR3 sequence (DNA): TGTGCCAGCAGTGCGACAGTCAGCTCTGGGGCCAACGTCCTGACTTTC.

This sequence joins TRBV7-9 and TRBJ2-3; TRBD2 matches 10 bases. The V segment lost 1 base and the J segment 3 bases; nucleotides outside the gene matches: 4. The CDR3 loop spans 16 amino acids. Germline V gene data show CDR1 as SEHNR and CDR2 as FQNEAQ (reference sequence). The CDR3 is CASSLGSSGGTDTQYF. CDR3 coding DNA: TGTGCCAGCAGCTTAGGGTCTAGCGGGGGTACAGATACGCAGTATTTT. Full variable domain (outside the CDR3, taken from reference TRBV7-9 and TRBJ2-3): DTGVSQNPRHKITKRGQNVTFRCDPISEHNRLYWYRQTLGQGPEFLTYFQNEAQLEKSRLLSDRFSAERPKGSFSTLEIQRTEQGDSAMYLCASSLGSSGGTDTQYFGPGTRLTVL.

The V gene is TRBV2, the J gene TRBJ1-6; D unclear. Deletions cut 7 bases from V and 6 bases from J, with 13 bases between. Germline CDR1 SNHLY, CDR2 FYNNEI. The CDR3 consists of 14 residues. This CDR3 is CASTPEQVNSPLHF. CDR3 nucleotide sequence: TGTGCCAGCACCCCCGAGCAGGTTAATTCACCCCTCCACTTT.

The chain carries TRBV27 and TRBJ1-4; TRBD1 aligns across 9 bases. Germline CDR1 and CDR2: MNHEY and SMNVEV (reference sequence). The V segment lost 5 bases and the J segment 8 bases; nucleotides outside the gene matches: 9. The CDR3 runs 15 residues. The CDR3 DNA reads TGTGCCAGCAGTCCACAGGACAGGGGCTGGGAAAAACTGTTTTTT. Protein: CASSPQDRGWEKLFF.

The CDR3 DNA is TGTGCCAGCAGCCAGGCCCGATACTCCTACGAGCAGTACTTC. Residues: CASSQARYSYEQYF. The gene calls are TRBV6-5 and TRBJ2-7; D unresolved. Trimming cost V 6 bases and J 0 bases, with 12 bases left between them. The CDR3 totals 14 residues. CDR1 MNHEY and CDR2 SVGAGI come from the germline V gene.

The V gene is TRBV5-1, the J gene TRBJ2-5; a possible D gene is TRBD1 (6 bases). The CDR3 spans 13 residues. Trimming left V 2 bases short and J 7 bases short, with 12 bases between. Germline CDR1 is SGHRS and CDR2 is YFSETQ. Here the CDR3 DNA reads TGCGCCAGCAGCTTCGGACAGCGAGGGACCCAGTACTTC. Translating gives CASSFGQRGTQYF.

The chain joins TRBV7-2 to TRBJ2-5; 8 bases match TRBD2. The length of the CDR3 is 14 residues. Germline values: CDR1 SGHTA, CDR2 FQGNSA. V gave up 5 bases and J gave up 5 bases; unmatched junction bases: 7. The CDR3 here is CASSTTRGVETQYF. CDR3 sequence (DNA): TGTGCCAGCAGCACCACGCGGGGGGTGGAGACCCAGTACTTC. Variable domain in full (rest from reference TRBV7-2 and TRBJ2-5): GAGVSQSPSNKVTEKGKDVELRCDPISGHTALYWYRQSLGQGLEFLIYFQGNSAPDKSGLPSDRFSAERTGGSVSTLTIQRTQQEDSAVYLCASSTTRGVETQYFGPGTRLLVL.

The chain employs TRBV6-5 and TRBJ2-5, with D unclear. This CDR3 is 13 amino acids long. Trimming pared 7 bases from V and 1 base from J, leaving 10 bases between. Germline V lookup: CDR1 MNHEY, CDR2 SVGAGI. The CDR3, as DNA: TGTGCCAGCAAAGACACAGCCCAAGAGACCCAGTACTTC. The encoded protein is CASKDTAQETQYF.

This chain links TRBV5-4 with TRBJ2-3; 12 nucleotides line up with TRBD2. The germline CDR1 and CDR2 sequences are SGHNT and YYREEE (reference sequence). There are 19 residues in the CDR3. Trimming at V came to 0 bases and at J to 6 bases, leaving 14 bases not matched to a gene. As DNA, the CDR3 is TGTGCCAGCAGCTTGGTTCCTAGCGGGGGGGCCAGGACACGCGATACGCAGTATTTT. It specifies CASSLVPSGGARTRDTQYF.

The chain has TRBV7-2 and TRBJ1-1, with 9 bases fitting TRBD1. Losses at the gene ends were 3 bases for V and 9 bases for J; bases not matched to a gene: 17. Germline-derived CDR1 and CDR2 are SGHTA and FQGNSA. This CDR3 region has 17 residues. CDR3 sequence (DNA): TGTGCCAGCAGCTTGGGACAGGGTGCTTACAGGGTTAGTAAAGCTTTCTTT. It encodes CASSLGQGAYRVSKAFF.

The chain recombines TRBV7-2 with TRBJ2-3; 12 nucleotides align to TRBD2. The V segment lost 1 base and the J segment 1 base; nucleotides outside the gene matches: 3. Germline V gene sequence: CDR1 SGHTA, CDR2 FQGNSA. CDR3 length equals 17 residues. The CDR3 DNA is TGTGCCAGCAGCTTAGTATCTAGCGGGGGGGGCACAGATACGCAGTATTTT. Translated: CASSLVSSGGGTDTQYF.

The V call is TRBV3-1 (or the pseudogene TRBV3-2), the J call TRBJ2-1; TRBD2 might be the D (5 bases). Germline loops: CDR1 LGHDT, CDR2 YNNKEL (reference sequence). V lost 6 bases and J lost 1, with 13 bases in between. The CDR3 has 15 residues. The DNA for the CDR3 is TGTGCCAGCAGTCCTCTAGCTAGGTCCTACAATGAGCAGTTCTTC. It yields the protein CASSPLARSYNEQFF.

The chain carries TRBV5-5 and TRBJ1-1; D ambiguous. Between the trimmed V and J ends, which lost 2 bases and 6 bases, there was a span of 17 bases. CDR3 length: 15 amino acids. Germline V gene sequence: CDR1 SGHKS, CDR2 YYEKEE (reference sequence). In DNA form, the CDR3 reads TGTGCCAGCAGCTTACAACAGTCGGAGGTGGCTGAAGCTTTCTTT. It is translated as CASSLQQSEVAEAFF.

Notes on this clone: The identical CDR3 is also encoded by other nucleotide sequences in the sample. The chain joins TRBV6-5 to TRBJ1-6, with a possible D match to TRBD1 (5 bases). V was shortened by 2 bases and J by 7 bases, with 12 bases between the two germline ends. Germline V gene sequence: CDR1 MNHEY, CDR2 SVGAGI. This CDR3 comprises 15 residues. The CDR3 DNA sequence: TGTGCCAGCAGTTACGGGACTCTGGGGAATTCACCCCTCCACTTT. Translation: CASSYGTLGNSPLHF.

The V call is TRBV19, the J call TRBJ2-5, with D tentatively TRBD2 (7 bases). The V end was cut by 4 bases, the J end by 4 bases, with 13 bases between. Germline V CDR1 and CDR2: LNHDA, SQIVND (reference sequence). This CDR3 is built from 14 residues. The CDR3 here is CASSRGGLGETQYF. The CDR3 coding sequence is TGTGCCAGTAGTAGGGGGGGCCTAGGAGAGACCCAGTACTTC.

V gene TRBV5-6 combines with J gene TRBJ1-1; D unclear. Trimming stripped 0 bases from V and 7 bases from J, with 7 bases between. CDR3 length: 12 residues. Germline loops: CDR1 SGHDT, CDR2 YYEEEE. Here the CDR3 DNA reads TGTGCCAGCAGCTTGGTCGGCGGTGAAGCTTTCTTT. Its protein is CASSLVGGEAFF.

The V call is TRBV9, the J call TRBJ1-6, with 9 bases lining up with TRBD1. The V and J ends lost 4 bases and 7 bases, in that order; junction bases with no gene match: 6. This CDR3 has 15 amino acids. Germline V CDR1 and CDR2: SGDLS, YYNGEE. CDR3 nucleotide sequence: TGTGCCAGCAGCCCCGGACAGGGGAAAAATTCACCCCTCCACTTT. It specifies CASSPGQGKNSPLHF.